These 22 T cell receptor beta chains originate from one sample sequenced in a study of vaccination and CD4 T cells after COVID-19. These TCRs' antigens remain unknown. The study sequenced cultured CD4+ T cell DNA using the Oncomine TCR Beta short-read assay. Using its own MiXCR run on the PCR reads, TCRdb lists one record per CDR3 protein. This table holds several thousand distinct CDR3 sequences, less than 55% found once. As for treatment: roughly 10-day PBMC culture with coronavirus spike peptide pools or control peptides (ViraFEST assay). Before the COVID-19 pandemic (2011-2018), CD4+ T cells were obtained from the unexposed donor. The sequenced sample consisted of CD4+ T cells from blood, cultured in vitro. All receptors come from a human donor in good health.

The genes are TRBV20-1 and TRBJ2-3; D remains ambiguous. V dropped 3 bases and J dropped 0 bases, with 13 bases sitting between them. CDR1 and CDR2 from the germline V gene are DFQATT and SNEGSKA (reference sequence). The CDR3 has 15 amino acids. The DNA for the CDR3 is TGCAGTGCTAGTCTGGGTGGACCTAGCACAGATACGCAGTATTTT. As protein: CSASLGGPSTDTQYF.

The chain has TRBV6-1 and TRBJ2-3; 7 nucleotides line up with TRBD1. This CDR3 is built from 18 residues. V was clipped by 0 bases and J by 4 bases; unmatched bases: 13. Per germline, CDR1 MNHNS and CDR2 SASEGT. The CDR3 bases are TGTGCCAGCAGTGAAGCGCGAGGGGGCATCCTCAGCGCAGATACGCAGTATTTT. Amino acid sequence: CASSEARGGILSADTQYF.

V and J are TRBV4-1 and TRBJ1-1; 8 nucleotides match TRBD1. The CDR3 spans 15 residues. The germline V gene encodes CDR1 MGHRA and CDR2 YSYEKL. Unmatched junction bases numbered 6, after V lost 1 base and J lost 5 bases. CDR3: CASSQGQGIQTEAFF. CDR3 DNA: TGCGCCAGCAGCCAAGGACAGGGGATTCAGACTGAAGCTTTCTTT.

This clonotype appeared a few times. J is TRBJ1-5 and V is TRBV7-2; D call uncertain. The CDR3 contains 14 residues. CDR1 and CDR2 from the germline V gene are SGHTA and FQGNSA. V was pared by 7 bases and J by 0 bases, with 10 bases between. The CDR3 DNA sequence: TGTGCCAGCAACGGCGGGTATAGCAATCAGCCCCAGCATTTT. Its protein is CASNGGYSNQPQHF.

A note on this clonotype: Since no conserved phenylalanine or tryptophan closes the CDR3, a read error is the likely cause. This sequence joins TRBV2 and TRBJ2-5; TRBD2 matches at 7 bases. The CDR3 has 12 residues. Losses at the gene ends were 7 bases for V and 5 bases for J; bases not matched to a gene: 4. Germline V lookup: CDR1 SNHLY, CDR2 FYNNEI. The CDR3 sequence: CASKTSLETQYL. The CDR3 coding sequence is TGTGCCAGCAAGACTAGCTTGGAGACCCAGTACTTA.

This clonotype appeared a few times. This chain connects TRBV28 to TRBJ2-5; a weak D match, TRBD1 (6 bases). The germline V gene has CDR1 MDHEN and CDR2 SYDVKM. The CDR3 extends over 15 amino acids. V lost 3 bases to trimming and J lost 3 bases, with 14 bases between them. The DNA for the CDR3 is TGTGCCAGCAGTTTCCTGGGGGCAGAGGAAGAGACCCAGTACTTC. This translates into CASSFLGAEEETQYF.

The chain has TRBV7-2 and TRBJ1-5, with D possibly TRBD1 on 6 matching bases. Looked up from germline, CDR1 is SGHTA and CDR2 is FQGNSA. This CDR3 is built from 16 residues. V was cut by 1 base and J by 6 bases, with 16 bases left in between. As DNA, the CDR3 is TGTGCCAGCAGCTTAGTGGGGACCCAAGGGGGTCAGCCCCAGCATTTT. This gives the protein CASSLVGTQGGQPQHF.

This rearrangement joins TRBV5-1 to TRBJ2-5; D might be TRBD2 (5 bases). Trimming took off 4 bases at V and 5 bases at J, with 18 bases between the two ends. The CDR3 extends over 15 amino acids. Germline assignment: CDR1 SGHRS and CDR2 YFSETQ. The CDR3 loop is CASSVERTEGETQYF. As DNA, the CDR3 is TGCGCCAGCAGCGTAGAGCGGACGGAAGGGGAGACCCAGTACTTC.

V gene TRBV7-8 combines with J gene TRBJ2-1, with TRBD2 identical over 8 bases. The CDR3 contains 18 residues. Germline V CDR1 and CDR2: SGHVS, FQNEAQ. Trimming cost V 0 bases and J 1 base; bases outside gene matches: 8. The CDR3 spells CASSLALLADFSYNEQFF. CDR3 coding DNA: TGTGCCAGCAGCTTAGCGCTACTAGCGGACTTTTCCTACAATGAGCAGTTCTTC.

The chain combines TRBV6-1 with TRBJ2-3; 14 nucleotides align to TRBD2. CDR1 MNHNS and CDR2 SASEGT come from the germline V gene. The V gene end was trimmed by 4 bases and the J gene end by 3 bases; junction bases not matched to a gene: 6. The CDR3 sequence is 17 residues long. The CDR3 loop is CASSGWTSGGWTDTQYF. CDR3 nucleotide sequence: TGTGCCAGCAGTGGCTGGACTAGCGGGGGGTGGACAGATACGCAGTATTTT.

The rearrangement joins TRBV27 to TRBJ2-7; 7 bases align to TRBD1. V was pared by 4 bases and J by 0 bases, with 9 bases of the junction left unmatched. This CDR3 is 16 amino acids long. Per germline, CDR1 MNHEY and CDR2 SMNVEV (reference sequence). CDR3 DNA: TGTGCCAGCAGTTCCCCGCGGACAGGCAGCTCCTACGAGCAGTACTTC. Translation: CASSSPRTGSSYEQYF.

This clonotype showed up just once. The chain employs TRBV19 and TRBJ2-3, with D tentatively TRBD1 or TRBD2 (5 bases each). Trimming cost V 6 bases and J 0 bases, with 10 bases left between them. Germline assignment: CDR1 LNHDA and CDR2 SQIVND (reference sequence). The CDR3 sequence is 14 residues long. CDR3 protein: CASRTGGSTDTQYF. CDR3 nucleotide sequence: TGTGCCAGTAGAACTGGGGGAAGCACAGATACGCAGTATTTT.

Only a few counts were recorded for this clonotype. The chain recombines TRBV11-2 with TRBJ1-2; TRBD1 matches 9 bases. The CDR3 length is 13 residues. Per the germline V gene, CDR1 is SGHAT and CDR2 is FQNNGV. Written as DNA, the CDR3 is TGTGCAGTTTGGGACAGGGAGGTGGGTGGCTACACCTTC. The encoded protein is CAVWDREVGGYTF.

CDR3 in amino acids: CASSLGARRTGELFF. The CDR3 DNA follows: TGTGCCAGCAGTTTAGGCGCGCGAAGGACCGGGGAGCTGTTTTTT. The V call is TRBV12-3 or TRBV12-4, the J call TRBJ2-2, with D unresolved. This CDR3 spans 15 amino acids. Trimming took off 1 base at V and 5 bases at J, with 11 bases between the two ends.

CDR3 in DNA: TGTGCCAGCAGCTCCTCGACCGGGGGCAGGTCACAGCCCCAGCATTTT. Its protein is CASSSSTGGRSQPQHF. The chain has TRBV21-1 and TRBJ1-5; TRBD1, the D gene given by the table, was not confirmed from the DNA. TRBV21-1 is reported as a pseudogene. The CDR3 spans 16 residues.

The sample holds a few counts of this clonotype. The chain employs TRBV27 and TRBJ2-3, with unresolved D. CDR3 length: 17 residues. V was cut by 4 bases and J by 2 bases, with 19 bases left in between. Germline loops: CDR1 MNHEY, CDR2 SMNVEV (reference sequence). The CDR3 coding sequence is TGTGCCAGCAGTTCGCCTTTCGGGCTCGTCGACACAGATACGCAGTATTTT. It translates to CASSSPFGLVDTDTQYF.

This clonotype was detected a few times. The chain is built from TRBV7-9 and TRBJ2-1; D gene unclear. V was pared by 1 base and J by 3 bases, with 10 bases between. Germline V gene sequence: CDR1 SEHNR, CDR2 FQNEAQ (reference sequence). The CDR3 is 15 amino acids. Here the CDR3 DNA reads TGTGCCAGCAGCTTAGGCTTCGGCGGCTACAATGAGCAGTTCTTC. It translates to CASSLGFGGYNEQFF.

The rearrangement uses TRBV29-1 and TRBJ1-1; D may be TRBD1 (5 bases). The V gene's germline CDR1 is SQVTM and CDR2 ANQGSEA. Trimming removed 6 bases at V and 0 bases at J, with 11 bases between. The CDR3 runs 13 residues. DNA for the CDR3: TGCAGCGTCTCCGGGACGGTGAACACTGAAGCTTTCTTT. This sequence encodes CSVSGTVNTEAFF.

This clonotype is large (0.1 to 1%) in the sample. The chain employs TRBV20-1 and TRBJ1-6; weak D call: TRBD1 (5 bases). The V gene lost 0 bases and the J gene lost 9 bases, with 15 bases spanning the gap. The CDR3 extends over 15 amino acids. Germline lookup yields CDR1 DFQATT and CDR2 SNEGSKA (reference sequence). Here the CDR3 reads CSARDMRGSGSPLHF. In DNA, the CDR3 is TGCAGTGCTAGAGATATGAGGGGATCGGGTTCACCCCTCCACTTT.

V and J are TRBV5-1 and TRBJ2-1, with D perhaps TRBD2 (6 bases). Germline CDR1 and CDR2: SGHRS and YFSETQ. The CDR3 covers 15 residues. V lost 1 base and J lost 3, with 11 bases in between. The CDR3 loop is CASSLTGTLYNEQFF. DNA of the CDR3: TGCGCCAGCAGCTTGACCGGGACTCTCTACAATGAGCAGTTCTTC.

This clonotype has only a few counts. The chain joins TRBV7-2 to TRBJ1-5; tentative D call: TRBD1 (6 bases). This CDR3 has 13 residues. V lost 1 base and J lost 7, with 8 bases in between. Germline V gene data show CDR1 as SGHTA and CDR2 as FQGNSA. The CDR3 reads CASSLGQAQPQHF. Here the CDR3 DNA reads TGTGCCAGCAGCTTAGGACAGGCGCAGCCCCAGCATTTT. The whole variable domain, filled in from reference TRBV7-2 and TRBJ1-5, reads GAGVSQSPSNKVTEKGKDVELRCDPISGHTALYWYRQSLGQGLEFLIYFQGNSAPDKSGLPSDRFSAERTGGSVSTLTIQRTQQEDSAVYLCASSLGQAQPQHFGDGTRLSIL.

This clonotype was seen only a few times. The chain recombines TRBV2 with TRBJ1-2, with 7 bases aligning to TRBD1. The CDR3 length is 14 residues. Trimming took 4 bases from V and 7 from J; bases not matched to a gene: 9. CDR1 is SNHLY and CDR2 is FYNNEI in the germline V gene. The CDR3 DNA follows: TGTGCCAGCAGTGGACAGGGTGGGAGTGGTGGCTACACCTTC. Encoded protein: CASSGQGGSGGYTF.